This T cell receptor (beta chain) stems from a study of CD4 and CD8 cells across lung adenocarcinoma regions. From germline, CDR1 is SGHTA and CDR2 FQGNSA. V was pared by 5 bases and J by 3 bases, with 17 bases between. There are 16 residues in the CDR3. From the PCR reads, TCRdb called clonotypes with MiXCR, one entry per CDR3 protein. The data contain 5,000 to 8,000 distinct CDR3 sequences, about 51% of them seen just once; the ten biggest clones take up about 18%. This TCR came from a female donor with lung adenocarcinoma. The CD4 and CD8 labels of this study may be unreliable. The chain is built from TRBV7-2 and TRBJ2-1, with unresolved D. The sequenced sample consisted of CD8+ T cells from the center of a lung tumor. CDR3 protein: CASSQWAQGGYNEQFF. CDR3 coding DNA: TGTGCCAGCAGCCAGTGGGCCCAAGGTGGCTACAATGAGCAGTTCTTC.